This record looks at one T cell receptor (beta chain) sequence and its context. The data belong to a study of cytomegalovirus exposure and HLA in healthy donors. Per germline, CDR1 LNHDA and CDR2 SQIVND (reference sequence). V was shortened by 5 bases and J by 6 bases, with 8 bases between the two germline ends. The CDR3 totals 13 residues. Donors were nominally healthy when sampled, though unrecorded immune exposures were likely. The study ran its PCR with 60 Vbeta and 13 Jbeta primers. Measured with immunoSEQ multiplex PCR; TCRdb has only the in-frame clones, and not every one. The table gives 150,000 to 200,000 clones; the top ten clones make up around 0.79% of it.

This sequence originates from a woman between 18 and 30 years old in good health and CMV-seropositive. The chain employs TRBV19 and TRBJ1-6; no firm D call. Sample: PBMCs. CDR3 region: CASSPQINSPLHF. CDR3 sequence (DNA): TGTGCCAGTAGTCCCCAGATTAATTCACCCCTCCACTTT.